This TCR beta chain comes out of a study of blood T cell repertoires in COVID-19. Study-wide background: From the United States, Italy and Spain came samples of acute and convalescent COVID-19.

Clones were sequenced by immunoSEQ multiplex PCR, and TCRdb holds only the in-frame ones, with some missing. The sample has some 240,000 clones, around 88% seen once. Looked up from germline, CDR1 is MGHDK and CDR2 is SYGVNS. Trimming cost V 6 bases and J 4 bases; bases outside gene matches: 14. The CDR3 has 17 residues. V is TRBV25-1 and J is TRBJ2-1; 8 positions agree with TRBD2. The receptor was isolated from a woman between 40 and 50 years old with acute COVID-19. The sequencing sample was made of PBMCs or T cells enriched from blood (not recorded which). The CDR3 region has the DNA TGTGCCAGCAGCAGTATTGAAGCGGGAGTTGAGTACAATGAGCAGTTCTTC. Translating it yields CASSSIEAGVEYNEQFF.